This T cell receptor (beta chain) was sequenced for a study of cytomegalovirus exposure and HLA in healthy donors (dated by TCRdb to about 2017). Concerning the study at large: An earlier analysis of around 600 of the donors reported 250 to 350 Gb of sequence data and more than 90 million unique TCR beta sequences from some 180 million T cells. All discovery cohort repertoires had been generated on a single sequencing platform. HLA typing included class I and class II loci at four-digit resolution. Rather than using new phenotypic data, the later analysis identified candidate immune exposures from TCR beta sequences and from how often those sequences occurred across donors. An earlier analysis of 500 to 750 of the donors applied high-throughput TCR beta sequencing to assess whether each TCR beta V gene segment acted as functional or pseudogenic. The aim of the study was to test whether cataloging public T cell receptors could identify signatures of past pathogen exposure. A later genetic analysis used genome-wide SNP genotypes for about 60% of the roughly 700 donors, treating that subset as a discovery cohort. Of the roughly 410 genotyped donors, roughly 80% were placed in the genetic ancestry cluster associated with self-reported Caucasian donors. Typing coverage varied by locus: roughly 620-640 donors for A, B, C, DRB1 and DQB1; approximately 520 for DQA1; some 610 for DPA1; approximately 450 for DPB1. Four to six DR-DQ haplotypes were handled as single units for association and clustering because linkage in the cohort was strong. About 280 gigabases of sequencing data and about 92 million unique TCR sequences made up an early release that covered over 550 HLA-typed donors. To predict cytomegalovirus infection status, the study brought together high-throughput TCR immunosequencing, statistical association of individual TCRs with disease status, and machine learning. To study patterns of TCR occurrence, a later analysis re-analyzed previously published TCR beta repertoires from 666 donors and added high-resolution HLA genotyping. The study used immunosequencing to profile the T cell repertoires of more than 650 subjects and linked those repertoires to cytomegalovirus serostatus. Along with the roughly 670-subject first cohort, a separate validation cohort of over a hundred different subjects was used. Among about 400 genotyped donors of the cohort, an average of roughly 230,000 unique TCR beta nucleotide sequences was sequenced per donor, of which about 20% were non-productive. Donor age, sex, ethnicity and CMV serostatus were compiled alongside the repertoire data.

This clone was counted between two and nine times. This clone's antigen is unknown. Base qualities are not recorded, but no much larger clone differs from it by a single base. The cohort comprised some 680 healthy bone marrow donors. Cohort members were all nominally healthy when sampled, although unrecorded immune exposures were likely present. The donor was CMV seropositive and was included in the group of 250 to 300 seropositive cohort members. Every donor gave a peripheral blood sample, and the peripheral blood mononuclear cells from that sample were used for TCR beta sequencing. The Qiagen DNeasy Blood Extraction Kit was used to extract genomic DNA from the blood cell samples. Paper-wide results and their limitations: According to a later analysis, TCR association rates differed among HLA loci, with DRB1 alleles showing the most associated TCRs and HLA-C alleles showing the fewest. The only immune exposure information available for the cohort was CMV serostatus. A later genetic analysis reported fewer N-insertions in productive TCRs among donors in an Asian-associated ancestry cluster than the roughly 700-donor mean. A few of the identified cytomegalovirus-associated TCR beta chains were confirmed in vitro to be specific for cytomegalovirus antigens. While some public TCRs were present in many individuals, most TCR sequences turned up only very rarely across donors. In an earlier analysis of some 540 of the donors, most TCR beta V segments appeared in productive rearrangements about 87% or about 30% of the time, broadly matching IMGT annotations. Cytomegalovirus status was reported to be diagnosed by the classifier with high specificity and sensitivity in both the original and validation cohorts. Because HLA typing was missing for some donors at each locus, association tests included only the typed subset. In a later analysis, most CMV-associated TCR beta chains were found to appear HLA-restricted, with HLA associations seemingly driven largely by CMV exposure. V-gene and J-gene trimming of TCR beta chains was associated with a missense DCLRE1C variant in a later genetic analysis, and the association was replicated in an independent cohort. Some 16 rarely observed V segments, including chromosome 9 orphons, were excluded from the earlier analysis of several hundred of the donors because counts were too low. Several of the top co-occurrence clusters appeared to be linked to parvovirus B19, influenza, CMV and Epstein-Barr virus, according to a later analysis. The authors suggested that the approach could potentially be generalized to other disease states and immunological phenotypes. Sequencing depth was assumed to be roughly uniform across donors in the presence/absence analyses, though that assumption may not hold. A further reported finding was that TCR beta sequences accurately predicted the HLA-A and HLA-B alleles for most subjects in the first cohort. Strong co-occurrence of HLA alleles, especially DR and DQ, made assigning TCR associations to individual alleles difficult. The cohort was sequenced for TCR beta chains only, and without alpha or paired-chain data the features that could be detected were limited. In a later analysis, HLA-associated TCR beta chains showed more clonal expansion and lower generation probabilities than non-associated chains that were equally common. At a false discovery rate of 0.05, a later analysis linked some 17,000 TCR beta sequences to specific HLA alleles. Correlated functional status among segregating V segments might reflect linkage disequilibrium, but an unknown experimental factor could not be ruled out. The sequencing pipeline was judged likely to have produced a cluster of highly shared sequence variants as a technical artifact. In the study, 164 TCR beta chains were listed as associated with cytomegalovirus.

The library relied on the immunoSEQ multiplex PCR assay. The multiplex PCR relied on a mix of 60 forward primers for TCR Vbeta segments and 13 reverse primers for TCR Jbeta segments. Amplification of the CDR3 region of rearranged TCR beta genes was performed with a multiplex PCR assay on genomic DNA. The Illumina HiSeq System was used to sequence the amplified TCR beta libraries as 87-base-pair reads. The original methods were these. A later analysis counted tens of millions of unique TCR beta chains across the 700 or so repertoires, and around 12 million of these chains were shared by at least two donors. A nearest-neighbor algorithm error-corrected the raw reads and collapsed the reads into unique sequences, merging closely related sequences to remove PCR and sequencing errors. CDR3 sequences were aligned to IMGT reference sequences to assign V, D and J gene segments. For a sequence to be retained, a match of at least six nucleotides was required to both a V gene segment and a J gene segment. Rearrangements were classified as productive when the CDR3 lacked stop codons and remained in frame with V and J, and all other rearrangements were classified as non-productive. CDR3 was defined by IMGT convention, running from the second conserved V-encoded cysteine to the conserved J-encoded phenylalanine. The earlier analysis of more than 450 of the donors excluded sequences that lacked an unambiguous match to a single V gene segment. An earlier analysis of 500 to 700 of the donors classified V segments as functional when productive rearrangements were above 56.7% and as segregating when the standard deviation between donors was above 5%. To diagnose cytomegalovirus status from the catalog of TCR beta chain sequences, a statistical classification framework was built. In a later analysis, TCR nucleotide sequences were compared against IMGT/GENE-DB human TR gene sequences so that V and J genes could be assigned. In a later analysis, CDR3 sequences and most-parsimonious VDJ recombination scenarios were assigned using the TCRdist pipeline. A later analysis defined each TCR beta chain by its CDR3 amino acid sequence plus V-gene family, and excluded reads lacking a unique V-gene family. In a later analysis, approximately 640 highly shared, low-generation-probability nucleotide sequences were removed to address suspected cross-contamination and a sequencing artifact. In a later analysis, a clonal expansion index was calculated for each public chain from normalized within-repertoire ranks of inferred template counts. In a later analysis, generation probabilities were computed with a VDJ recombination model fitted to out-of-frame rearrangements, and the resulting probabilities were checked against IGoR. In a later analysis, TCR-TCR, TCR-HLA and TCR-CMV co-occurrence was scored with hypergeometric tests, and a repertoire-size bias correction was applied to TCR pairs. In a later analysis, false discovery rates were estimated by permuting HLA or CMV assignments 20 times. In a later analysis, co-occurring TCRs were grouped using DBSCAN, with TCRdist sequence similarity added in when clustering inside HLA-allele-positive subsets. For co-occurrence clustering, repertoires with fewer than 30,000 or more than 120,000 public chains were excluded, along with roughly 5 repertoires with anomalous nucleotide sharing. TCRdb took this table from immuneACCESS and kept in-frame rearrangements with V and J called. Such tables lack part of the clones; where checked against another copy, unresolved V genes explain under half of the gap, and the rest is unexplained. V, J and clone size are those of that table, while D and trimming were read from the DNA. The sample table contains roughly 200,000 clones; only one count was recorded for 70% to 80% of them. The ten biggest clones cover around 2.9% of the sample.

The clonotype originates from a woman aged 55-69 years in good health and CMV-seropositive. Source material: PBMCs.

The CDR3 region: CASRDPGRGPQHF. The DNA sequence is as follows: TGTGCCAGCAGGGATCCCGGGAGGGGGCCCCAGCATTTT. The chain uses TRBV7-2 and TRBJ1-5; the D gene is possibly TRBD1, with 5 bases matching. Trimming takes 6 bases from V and 9 bases from J, and the germline ends sit 15 bases apart. For CDR1 and CDR2, the germline V gene lists SGHTA and FQGNSA. From the cysteine through the phenylalanine, the CDR3 covers 13 amino acids. Of all the DNA, just the CDR3 is kept, 39 bases in frame from base 1.